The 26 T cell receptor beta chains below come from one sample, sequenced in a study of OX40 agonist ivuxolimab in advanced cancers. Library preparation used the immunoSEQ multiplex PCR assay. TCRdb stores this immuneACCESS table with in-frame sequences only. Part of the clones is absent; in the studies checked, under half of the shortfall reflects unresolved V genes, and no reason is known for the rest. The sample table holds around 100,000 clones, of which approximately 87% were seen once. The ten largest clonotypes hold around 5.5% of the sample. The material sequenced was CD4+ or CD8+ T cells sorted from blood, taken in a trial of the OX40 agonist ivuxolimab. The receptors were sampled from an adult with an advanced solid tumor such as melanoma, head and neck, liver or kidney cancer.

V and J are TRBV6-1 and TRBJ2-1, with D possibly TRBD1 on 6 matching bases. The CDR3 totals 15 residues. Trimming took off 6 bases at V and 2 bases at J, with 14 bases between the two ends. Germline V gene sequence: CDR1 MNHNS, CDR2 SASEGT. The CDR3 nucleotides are TGTGCCAGCAGACGGCAGGGGAACCCCTACAATGAGCAGTTCTTC. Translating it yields CASRRQGNPYNEQFF.

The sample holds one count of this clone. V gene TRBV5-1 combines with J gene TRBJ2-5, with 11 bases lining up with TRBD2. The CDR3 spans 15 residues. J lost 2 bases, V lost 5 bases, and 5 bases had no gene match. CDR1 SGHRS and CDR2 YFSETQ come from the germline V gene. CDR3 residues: CASSPGLAAQETQYF. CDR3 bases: TGCGCCAGCAGTCCGGGACTAGCGGCTCAAGAGACCCAGTACTTC.

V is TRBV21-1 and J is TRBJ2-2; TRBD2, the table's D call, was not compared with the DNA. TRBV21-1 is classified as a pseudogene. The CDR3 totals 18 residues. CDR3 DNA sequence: TGTGCCAGCAGCAAAGGGGTCAGCGGGGGGCTGGGCACCGGGGAGCTGTTTTTT. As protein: CASSKGVSGGLGTGELFF.

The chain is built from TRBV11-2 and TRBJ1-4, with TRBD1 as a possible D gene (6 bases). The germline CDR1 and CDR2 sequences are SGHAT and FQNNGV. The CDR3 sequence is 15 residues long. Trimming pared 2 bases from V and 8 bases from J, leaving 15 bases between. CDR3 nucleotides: TGTGCCAGCAGCTTATCTCGGGGGCGTAGGGAAAAACTGTTTTTT. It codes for CASSLSRGRREKLFF.

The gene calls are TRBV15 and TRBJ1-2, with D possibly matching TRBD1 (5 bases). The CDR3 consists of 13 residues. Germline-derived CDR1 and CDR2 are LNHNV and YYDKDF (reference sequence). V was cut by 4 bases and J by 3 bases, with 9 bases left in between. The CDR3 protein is CATSIGTYYGYTF. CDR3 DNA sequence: TGTGCCACCAGCATTGGGACCTACTATGGCTACACCTTC.

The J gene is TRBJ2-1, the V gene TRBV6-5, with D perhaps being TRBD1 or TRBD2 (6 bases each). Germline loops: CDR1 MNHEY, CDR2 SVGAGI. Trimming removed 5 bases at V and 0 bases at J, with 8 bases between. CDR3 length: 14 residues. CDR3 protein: CASSKGGSYNEQFF. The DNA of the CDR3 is TGTGCCAGCAGTAAGGGGGGCTCCTACAATGAGCAGTTCTTC.

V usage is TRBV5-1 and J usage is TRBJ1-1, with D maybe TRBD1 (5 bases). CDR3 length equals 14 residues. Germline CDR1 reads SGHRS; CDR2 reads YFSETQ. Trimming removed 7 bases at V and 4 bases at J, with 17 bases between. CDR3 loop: CASGPHQGITEAFF. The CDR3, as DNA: TGCGCCAGCGGACCTCACCAGGGTATCACTGAAGCTTTCTTT.

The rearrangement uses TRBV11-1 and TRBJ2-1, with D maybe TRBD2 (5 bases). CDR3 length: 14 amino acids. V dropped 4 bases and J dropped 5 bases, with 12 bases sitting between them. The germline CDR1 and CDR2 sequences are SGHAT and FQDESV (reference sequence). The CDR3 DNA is TGTGCCAGCAGCTCCCCAACTAGGAACAATGAGCAGTTCTTC. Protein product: CASSSPTRNNEQFF.

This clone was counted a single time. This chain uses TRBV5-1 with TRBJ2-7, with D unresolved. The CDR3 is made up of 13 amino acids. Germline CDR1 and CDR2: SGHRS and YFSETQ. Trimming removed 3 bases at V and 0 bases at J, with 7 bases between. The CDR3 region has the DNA TGCGCCAGCAGCTACTCGACCTCCTACGAGCAGTACTTC. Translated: CASSYSTSYEQYF.

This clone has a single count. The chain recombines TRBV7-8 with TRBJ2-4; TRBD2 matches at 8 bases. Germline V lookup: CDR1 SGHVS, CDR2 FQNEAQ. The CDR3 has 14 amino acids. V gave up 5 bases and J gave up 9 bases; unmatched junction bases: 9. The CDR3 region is CASSLSPREGIQYF. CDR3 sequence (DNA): TGTGCCAGCAGCCTCTCACCCCGGGAGGGCATTCAGTACTTC.

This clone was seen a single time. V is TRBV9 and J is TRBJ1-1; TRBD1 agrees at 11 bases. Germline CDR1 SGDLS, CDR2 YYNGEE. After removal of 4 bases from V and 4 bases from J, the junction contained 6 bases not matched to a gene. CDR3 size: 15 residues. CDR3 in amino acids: CASSPVGTGGTEAFF. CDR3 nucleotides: TGTGCCAGCAGCCCAGTGGGGACAGGGGGCACTGAAGCTTTCTTT.

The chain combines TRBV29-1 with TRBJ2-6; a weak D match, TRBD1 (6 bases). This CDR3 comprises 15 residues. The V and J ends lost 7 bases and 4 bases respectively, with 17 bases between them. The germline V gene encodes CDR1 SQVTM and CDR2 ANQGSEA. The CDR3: CSASSGVQGANVLTF. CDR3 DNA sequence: TGCAGCGCCTCTTCAGGGGTGCAGGGGGCCAACGTCCTGACTTTC.

CDR3 DNA: TGTGCCTGGAGTGCTCTTTTAGCGGCCAAAAACATTCAGTACTTC. This codes for CAWSALLAAKNIQYF. The chain links TRBV30 to TRBJ2-4; tentatively, D is TRBD2 (5 bases). CDR3 length: 15 amino acids. The V and J ends lost 1 base and 1 base respectively, with 11 bases between them. Germline values: CDR1 GTSNPN, CDR2 SVGIG (reference sequence).

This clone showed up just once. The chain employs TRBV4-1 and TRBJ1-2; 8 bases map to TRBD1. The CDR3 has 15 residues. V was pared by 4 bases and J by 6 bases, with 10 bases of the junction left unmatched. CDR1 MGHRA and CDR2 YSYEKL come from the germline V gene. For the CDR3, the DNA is TGCGCCAGCAGCCCACAGGACAGGGTGAGGGATGGCTACACCTTC. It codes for CASSPQDRVRDGYTF.

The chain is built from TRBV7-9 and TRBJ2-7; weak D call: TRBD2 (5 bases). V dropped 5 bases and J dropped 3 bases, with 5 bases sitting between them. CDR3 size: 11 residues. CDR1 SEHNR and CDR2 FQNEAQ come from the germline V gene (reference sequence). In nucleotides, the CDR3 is TGTGCCAGCAGCCGGGACTACGAGCAGTACTTC. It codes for CASSRDYEQYF.

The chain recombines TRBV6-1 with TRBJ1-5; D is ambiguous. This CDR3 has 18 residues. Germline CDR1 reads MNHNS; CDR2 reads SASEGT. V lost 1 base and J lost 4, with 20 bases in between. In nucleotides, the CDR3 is TGTGCCAGCAGTGAAGTCCTCAGTCTGCCACACGGAAATCAGCCCCAGCATTTT. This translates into CASSEVLSLPHGNQPQHF.

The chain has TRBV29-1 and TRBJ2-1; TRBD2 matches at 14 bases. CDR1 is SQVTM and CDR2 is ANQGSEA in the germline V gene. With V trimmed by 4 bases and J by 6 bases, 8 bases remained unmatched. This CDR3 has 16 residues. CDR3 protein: CSVVGLAGVGGNEQFF. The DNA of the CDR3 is TGCAGCGTTGTGGGACTAGCGGGAGTAGGTGGCAATGAGCAGTTCTTC.

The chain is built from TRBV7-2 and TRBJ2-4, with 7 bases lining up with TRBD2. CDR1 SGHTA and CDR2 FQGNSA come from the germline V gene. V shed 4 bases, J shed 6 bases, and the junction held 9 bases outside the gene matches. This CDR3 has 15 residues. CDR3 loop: CASSSSGGVVNIQYF. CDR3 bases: TGTGCCAGCAGCTCCAGTGGGGGGGTGGTAAACATTCAGTACTTC.

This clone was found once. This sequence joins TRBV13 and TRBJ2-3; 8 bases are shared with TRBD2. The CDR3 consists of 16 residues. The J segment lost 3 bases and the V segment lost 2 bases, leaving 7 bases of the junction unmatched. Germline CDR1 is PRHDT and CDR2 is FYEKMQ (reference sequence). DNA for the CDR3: TGTGCCAGCAGCTTACGGAGCGGGAGAGGGACAGATACGCAGTATTTT. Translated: CASSLRSGRGTDTQYF. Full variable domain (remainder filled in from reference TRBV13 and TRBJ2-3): AAGVIQSPRHLIKEKRETATLKCYPIPRHDTVYWYQQGPGQDPQFLISFYEKMQSDKGSIPDRFSAQQFSDYHSELNMSSLELGDSALYFCASSLRSGRGTDTQYFGPGTRLTVL.

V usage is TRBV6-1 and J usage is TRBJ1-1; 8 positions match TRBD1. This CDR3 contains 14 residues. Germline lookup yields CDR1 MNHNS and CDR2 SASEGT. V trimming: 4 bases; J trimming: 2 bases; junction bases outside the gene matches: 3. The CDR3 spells CASSVQGANTEAFF. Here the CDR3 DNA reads TGTGCCAGCAGTGTTCAGGGGGCAAACACTGAAGCTTTCTTT.

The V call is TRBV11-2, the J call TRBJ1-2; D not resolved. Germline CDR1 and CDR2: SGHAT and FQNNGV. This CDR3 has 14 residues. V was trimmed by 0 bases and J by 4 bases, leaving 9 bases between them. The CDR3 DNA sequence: TGTGCCAGCAGCTTAGATCGCCGTCTCTATGGCTACACCTTC. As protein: CASSLDRRLYGYTF.

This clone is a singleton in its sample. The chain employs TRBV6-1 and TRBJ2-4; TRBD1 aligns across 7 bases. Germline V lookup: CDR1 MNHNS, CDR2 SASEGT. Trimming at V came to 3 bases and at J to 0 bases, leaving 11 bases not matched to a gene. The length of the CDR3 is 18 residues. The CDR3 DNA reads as TGTGCCAGCAGTGATTCCCGGGACAGAATGCTAGCCAAAAACATTCAGTACTTC. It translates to CASSDSRDRMLAKNIQYF.

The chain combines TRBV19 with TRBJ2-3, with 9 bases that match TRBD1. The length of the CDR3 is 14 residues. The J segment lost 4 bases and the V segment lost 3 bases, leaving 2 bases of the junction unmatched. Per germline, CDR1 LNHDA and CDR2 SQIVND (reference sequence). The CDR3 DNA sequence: TGTGCCAGTAGTATCCGGGACAGGGCAGATACGCAGTATTTT. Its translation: CASSIRDRADTQYF.

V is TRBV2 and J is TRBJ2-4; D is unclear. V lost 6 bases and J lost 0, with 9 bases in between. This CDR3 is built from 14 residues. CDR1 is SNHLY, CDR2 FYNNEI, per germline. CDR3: CASRDPLAKNIQYF. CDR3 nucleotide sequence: TGTGCCAGCAGGGATCCCCTAGCCAAAAACATTCAGTACTTC. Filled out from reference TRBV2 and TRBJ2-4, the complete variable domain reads EPEVTQTPSHQVTQMGQEVILRCVPISNHLYFYWYRQILGQKVEFLVSFYNNEISEKSEIFDDQFSVERPDGSNFTLKIRSTKLEDSAMYFCASRDPLAKNIQYFGAGTRLSVL.

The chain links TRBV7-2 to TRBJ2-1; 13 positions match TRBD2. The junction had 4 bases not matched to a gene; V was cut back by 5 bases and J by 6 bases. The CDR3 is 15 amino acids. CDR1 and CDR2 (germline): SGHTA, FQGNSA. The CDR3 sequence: CASSRTSGGLNEQFF. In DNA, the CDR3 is TGTGCCAGCAGCCGGACTAGCGGGGGCCTCAATGAGCAGTTCTTC. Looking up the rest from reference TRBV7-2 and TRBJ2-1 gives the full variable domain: GAGVSQSPSNKVTEKGKDVELRCDPISGHTALYWYRQSLGQGLEFLIYFQGNSAPDKSGLPSDRFSAERTGGSVSTLTIQRTQQEDSAVYLCASSRTSGGLNEQFFGPGTRLTVL.

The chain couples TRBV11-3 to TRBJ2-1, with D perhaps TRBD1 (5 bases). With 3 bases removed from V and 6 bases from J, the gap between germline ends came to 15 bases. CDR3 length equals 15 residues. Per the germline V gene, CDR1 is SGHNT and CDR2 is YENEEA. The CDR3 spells CASSLNSLGVNEQFF. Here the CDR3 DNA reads TGTGCCAGCAGCTTGAACAGCTTAGGGGTCAATGAGCAGTTCTTC. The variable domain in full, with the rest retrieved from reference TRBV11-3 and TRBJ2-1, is EAGVVQSPRYKIIEKKQPVAFWCNPISGHNTLYWYLQNLGQGPELLIRYENEEAVDDSQLPKDRFSAERLKGVDSTLKIQPAELGDSAVYLCASSLNSLGVNEQFFGPGTRLTVL.